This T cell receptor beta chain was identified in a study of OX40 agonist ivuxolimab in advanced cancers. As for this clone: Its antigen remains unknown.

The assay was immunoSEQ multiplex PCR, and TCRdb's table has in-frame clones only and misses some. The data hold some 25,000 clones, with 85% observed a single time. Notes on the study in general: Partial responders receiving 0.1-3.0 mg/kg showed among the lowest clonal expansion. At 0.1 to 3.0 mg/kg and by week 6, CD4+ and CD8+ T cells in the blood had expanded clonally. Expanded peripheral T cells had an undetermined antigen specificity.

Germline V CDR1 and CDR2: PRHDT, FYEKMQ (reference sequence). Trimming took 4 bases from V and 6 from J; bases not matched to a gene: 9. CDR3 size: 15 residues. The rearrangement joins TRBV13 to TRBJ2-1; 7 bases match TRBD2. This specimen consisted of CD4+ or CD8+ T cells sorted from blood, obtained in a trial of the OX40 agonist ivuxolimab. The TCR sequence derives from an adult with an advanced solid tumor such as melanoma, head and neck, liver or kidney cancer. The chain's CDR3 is CASSSQTLASNEQFF. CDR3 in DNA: TGTGCCAGCAGCTCCCAAACACTAGCGTCCAATGAGCAGTTCTTC.